This note documents a single T cell receptor beta chain sequence. The CDR3 is 12 amino acids. From germline, CDR1 is SQVTM and CDR2 ANQGSEA. The trim removed 7 bases at V and 6 bases at J, leaving 8 bases unmatched. The data originate from a study of shared clonotypes between healthy human individuals. Using immunoSEQ multiplex PCR, the repertoire was profiled, and TCRdb retains in-frame clones only, with some absent. The data show about 450,000 clones, with roughly 85% seen just once and more than 10% held by the top ten. The chain uses TRBV29-1 and TRBJ1-2; 7 bases match TRBD1. The specimen was PBMCs. This sequence was found in a woman aged 40 to 50 in good health. Some clones in this sample may be carry-over from other donors' samples. The CDR3 DNA reads as TGCAGCGACCGAGGGGGCGCGGATGGCTACACCTTC. As protein: CSDRGGADGYTF.